These 18 T cell receptor beta chains were all obtained from the same sample, sequenced in a study of blood T cell repertoires in COVID-19. Using immunoSEQ multiplex PCR, the repertoire was profiled, and TCRdb retains in-frame clones only, with some absent. The repertoire has 85,000 to 100,000 clones, around 80% of them found once; the top ten carry roughly 22%. The sample comprised peripheral blood. The receptors were gathered from a human donor in a cohort sampled during active COVID-19.

The V and J genes are TRBV5-1 and TRBJ2-7, with TRBD1 identical over 12 bases. The V gene's germline CDR1 is SGHRS and CDR2 YFSETQ. The V gene end was trimmed by 3 bases and the J gene end by 6 bases; junction bases not matched to a gene: 10. The CDR3 is 16 residues long. The CDR3: CASSSNSGTGGIEQYF. In nucleotides, the CDR3 is TGCGCCAGCAGCTCCAACTCCGGGACAGGGGGCATCGAGCAGTACTTC. Full variable domain (missing parts from reference TRBV5-1 and TRBJ2-7): KAGVTQTPRYLIKTRGQQVTLSCSPISGHRSVSWYQQTPGQGLQFLFEYFSETQRNKGNFPGRFSGRQFSNSRSEMNVSTLELGDSALYLCASSSNSGTGGIEQYFGPGTRLTVT.

This chain uses TRBV6-6 with TRBJ1-2; D gene unclear. The length of the CDR3 is 15 residues. The germline V gene encodes CDR1 MNHNY and CDR2 SVGAGI (reference sequence). Trimming removed 5 bases at V and 6 bases at J, with 19 bases between. This CDR3 reads CASSQTRQPVNGYTF. Written as DNA, the CDR3 is TGTGCCAGCAGTCAAACGAGACAACCTGTGAATGGCTACACCTTC.

The chain employs TRBV11-2 and TRBJ2-3; 7 positions agree with TRBD2. Germline V gives CDR1 SGHAT, CDR2 FQNNGV. The CDR3 is made up of 15 amino acids. Trimming removed 1 base from V and 5 bases from J; junction bases left unmatched: 6. The CDR3 here is CASSLAGGGVDTQYF. CDR3 DNA sequence: TGTGCCAGCAGCTTAGCGGGAGGAGGGGTAGATACGCAGTATTTT.

This chain joins TRBV10-3 and TRBJ2-1; 9 bases are a match to TRBD2. Germline trimming cut 3 bases from V and 6 bases from J; bases unmatched to any gene: 6. In germline, CDR1 is ENHRY, CDR2 SYGVKD. This CDR3 is 15 amino acids long. CDR3 region: CAISDSSGKSNEQFF. CDR3 nucleotide sequence: TGTGCCATCAGTGACTCTAGCGGGAAAAGCAATGAGCAGTTCTTC.

About this clone: At one end the junction does not follow the germline gene, possibly because of a read error. This chain links TRBV28 with TRBJ2-7; 11 nucleotides align to TRBD2. Germline V gene data show CDR1 as MDHEN and CDR2 as SYDVKM. This CDR3 comprises 17 residues. CDR3 bases: TGTGCCAGCAGTCCGCCTAATCCGGGACTAGCGGACGTGGTAGCCCAATTC. This sequence encodes CASSPPNPGLADVVAQF. The whole variable domain, remainder taken from reference TRBV28 and TRBJ2-7, is DVKVTQSSRYLVKRTGEKVFLECVQDMDHENMFWYRQDPGLGLRLIYFSYDVKMKEKGDIPEGYSVSREKKERFSLILESASTNQTSMYLCASSPPNPGLADVVAQFGPGTRLTVT.

V and J are TRBV2 and TRBJ2-5; 9 bases align to TRBD1. CDR3 length: 13 amino acids. Trimming at V came to 9 bases and at J to 5 bases, leaving 7 bases not matched to a gene. Germline V gives CDR1 SNHLY, CDR2 FYNNEI. The CDR3 sequence: CASQGQGRETQYF. The CDR3 coding sequence is TGTGCCAGTCAGGGACAGGGCCGGGAGACCCAGTACTTC.

The chain uses TRBV29-1 and TRBJ1-2; 10 bases are a match to TRBD1. This CDR3 spans 13 amino acids. CDR1 is SQVTM, CDR2 ANQGSEA, per germline. Trimming removed 6 bases from V and 2 bases from J; junction bases left unmatched: 3. The CDR3 coding sequence is TGCAGCGTGGGACAGGGGAACAACTATGGCTACACCTTC. Protein: CSVGQGNNYGYTF.

V is TRBV19 and J is TRBJ2-3; a possible D gene is TRBD1 (5 bases). There are 11 residues in the CDR3. The V end lost 7 bases, the J end lost 6 bases, and 8 bases lay between the germline ends. The germline gives CDR1 LNHDA, CDR2 SQIVND (reference sequence). The CDR3 DNA follows: TGTGCCAGTACAGGGCATGATACGCAGTATTTT. This sequence encodes CASTGHDTQYF.

V is TRBV10-2 and J is TRBJ2-7, with D maybe TRBD2 (7 bases). CDR3 size: 13 residues. Germline CDR1 and CDR2: WSHSY and SAAADI. Trimming stripped 7 bases from V and 4 bases from J, with 14 bases between. Written as DNA, the CDR3 is TGCGCCAGCATCGGGGGGCAGATTTACGAGCAGTACTTC. This gives the protein CASIGGQIYEQYF.

This clone was recorded a few times. The chain recombines TRBV19 with TRBJ1-4; 8 bases fit TRBD1. The CDR3 runs to 14 residues. The germline V gene encodes CDR1 LNHDA and CDR2 SQIVND (reference sequence). Trimming removed 6 bases from V and 8 bases from J; junction bases left unmatched: 8. CDR3 residues: CASRGTGRGEKLFF. As DNA, the CDR3 is TGTGCCAGTAGGGGGACAGGACGAGGGGAAAAACTGTTTTTT.

The chain recombines TRBV30 with TRBJ1-5; weak D call: TRBD1 (5 bases). The CDR3 covers 16 residues. Trimming took off 0 bases at V and 9 bases at J, with 21 bases between the two ends. Per germline, CDR1 GTSNPN and CDR2 SVGIG (reference sequence). CDR3 bases: TGTGCCTGGAGTGTACAAGGGTGGACACCTAAGGGGCCCCAGCATTTT. It codes for CAWSVQGWTPKGPQHF.

This chain uses TRBV28 with TRBJ1-5, with D possibly matching TRBD1 (5 bases). Trimming removed 1 base from V and 6 bases from J, with 13 bases in between. CDR1 and CDR2 from the germline V gene are MDHEN and SYDVKM. The CDR3 covers 15 residues. The CDR3 here is CASSLLTAGIQPQHF. CDR3 bases: TGTGCCAGCAGTTTATTAACGGCAGGGATTCAGCCCCAGCATTTT.

The chain uses TRBV10-3 and TRBJ2-7; 8 positions match TRBD1. Germline V gene lookup returns CDR1 ENHRY and CDR2 SYGVKD. This CDR3 has 12 residues. V shed 11 bases, J shed 7 bases, and the junction held 10 bases outside the gene matches. The DNA of the CDR3 is TGTGCCTACGGACAGGGAGGAGGGGAGCAGTACTTC. Translated, it gives CAYGQGGGEQYF.

This chain connects TRBV3-1 (or the pseudogene TRBV3-2) to TRBJ2-2; TRBD1 is a possible D gene (5 bases). V lost 2 bases, J lost 0 bases, and 13 bases lay in between. The CDR3 length is 17 residues. CDR1 and CDR2 (germline): LGHDT, YNNKEL (reference sequence). The DNA of the CDR3 is TGTGCCAGCAGCCAACCAGGCACAGGCGCGAACACCGGGGAGCTGTTTTTT. It codes for CASSQPGTGANTGELFF.

V and J are TRBV16 and TRBJ2-7, with 7 nucleotides matching TRBD1. There are 15 residues in the CDR3. With 0 bases clipped from V and 0 bases from J, the junction kept 2 bases outside the gene matches. CDR1 and CDR2 from the germline V gene are KGHSY and FQNENV. The CDR3 is CASSQSTGSSYEQYF. In nucleotides, the CDR3 is TGTGCCAGCAGCCAATCGACAGGGAGCTCCTACGAGCAGTACTTC.

The chain couples TRBV5-6 to TRBJ2-1; 15 bases are a match to TRBD2. The CDR3 has 19 residues. V lost 1 base to trimming and J lost 3 bases; unmatched junction nucleotides: 8. The germline V gene encodes CDR1 SGHDT and CDR2 YYEEEE. The CDR3 loop is CASSLYGLAGGQYYNEQFF. CDR3 sequence (DNA): TGTGCCAGCAGCTTGTACGGACTAGCGGGAGGGCAATACTACAATGAGCAGTTCTTC.

The V call is TRBV18, the J call TRBJ1-5; D ambiguous. Per the germline V gene, CDR1 is KGHSH and CDR2 is LQKENI. CDR3 length: 14 amino acids. Trimming left V 3 bases short and J 0 bases short, with 6 bases between. The CDR3 sequence is CASSPTSSNQPQHF. The CDR3 DNA is TGTGCCAGCTCACCGACAAGTAGCAATCAGCCCCAGCATTTT.

This rearrangement joins TRBV27 to TRBJ1-1; 11 positions agree with TRBD1. With 5 bases clipped from V and 7 bases from J, the junction kept 6 bases outside the gene matches. Germline V lookup: CDR1 MNHEY, CDR2 SMNVEV (reference sequence). This CDR3 spans 14 amino acids. The CDR3 protein is CASSRTGGGSEAFF. The CDR3 region has the DNA TGTGCCAGCAGTCGGACAGGGGGCGGGAGTGAAGCTTTCTTT.